This TCR beta chain was captured by sequencing in a study of blood T cell repertoires in COVID-19 (dated by TCRdb to about 2020). Notes on the research overall: Samples from collaborators originated in the United States, Italy and Spain and spanned both the acute and convalescent phases of COVID-19. The repertoires were released in a freely available public database intended as a resource for research on the immune response to SARS-CoV-2. Where HLA class I and class II types were available, the types were taken from metadata supplied by the sample provider, not from assay-based typing. The samples were drawn from the first 160 participants of the ongoing ImmuneRACE study and from more than 1,000 subjects provided by 6 global collaborators. The material from the prospective study consisted of cDNA or gDNA derived from T cells, B-cell-depleted T cells, or PBMCs. Deeply sampled blood TCRbeta repertoires from subjects exposed to, actively infected with, or recovered from COVID-19 were included in the dataset. The sample metadata nearly always contained a de-identified subject ID, COVID-19 status, age in years and sex.

Points the paper makes about the study in general: The quantity of clinical and demographic metadata differed by source and by participant and was supplied without curation.

The table lists this clone with a few counts. Its cognate antigen has yet to be identified. The record has no base qualities; no much larger clone is one base away. TCRbeta CDR3 regions were amplified from genomic DNA using the immunoSEQ Assay, a bias-controlled multiplex PCR. The published analysis was carried out like this. The number of nucleated cells in each sample was estimated from the amplification of reference gene primers within the assay. Sequence reads were collapsed and filtered to measure the absolute abundance of every unique TCRbeta CDR3 rearrangement. Productive Simpson clonality was computed per sample as the square root of Simpson's diversity index over productive rearrangements. Drawn from immuneACCESS, this table holds only the in-frame rearrangements with V and J called that TCRdb kept. Clones are partly lost; checked studies trace under half to an unresolved V gene and leave the rest unexplained. V and J calls plus clone size are reproduced from that table; the DNA served to infer D and trimming. This sample comprises around 190,000 clones, about 86% of them detected only once. The ten largest clones capture less than 25% of the sample.

The collaborating institutions used their own protocols to collect whole blood in K2EDTA tubes. Collaborator samples were shipped for TCRbeta analysis as frozen whole blood, isolated PBMCs, or DNA extracted from either sample type. The CDR3 runs 20 amino acids, cysteine and phenylalanine included. Solely the CDR3 DNA is kept, with 60 bases framed from the first base. CDR1 and CDR2 were assigned from the germline V gene as MDHEN and SYDVKM. V sheds 2 bases and J sheds 0 bases, leaving 26 bases between their ends. The V and J segments used are TRBV28 and TRBJ2-7; no D gene call is confident. This clonotype originated in a man aged 70-80 years with active or convalescent COVID-19. Sample: peripheral blood. The CDR3 reads CASSLARPPITTDPSYEQYF. The nucleotide sequence is TGTGCCAGCAGTTTAGCTCGCCCCCCCATCACTACCGACCCCTCCTACGAGCAGTACTTC.